This TCR beta chain stems from a study of blood T cell repertoires in COVID-19 (dated by TCRdb to the early 2020s). Regarding the complete study: Samples from collaborators originated in the United States, Italy and Spain and spanned both the acute and convalescent phases of COVID-19. The material from the prospective study consisted of cDNA or gDNA derived from T cells, B-cell-depleted T cells, or PBMCs. Subjects who had been exposed to COVID-19, were actively infected with it, or had recovered from it provided the deeply sampled blood TCRbeta repertoires that made up the dataset. A freely available public database, intended as a resource for researchers studying the immune response to SARS-CoV-2, is where the repertoires were released. The samples were drawn from two sources: the first 160 participants of the ongoing ImmuneRACE study, and 1,200 or so subjects contributed by 6 global collaborators. Nearly every sample came with metadata listing a de-identified subject ID, COVID-19 status, age in years and sex. Where available, HLA class I and class II types were taken from metadata supplied by the sample provider and were not determined by assay-based typing.

The immunoSEQ Assay, a bias-controlled multiplex PCR, was used to amplify TCRbeta CDR3 regions from genomic DNA. The original methods were these. Nucleated cell counts per sample were estimated from amplification of reference gene primers within the assay. To quantify the absolute abundance of each unique TCRbeta CDR3 rearrangement, sequence reads were collapsed and filtered. Productive Simpson clonality was computed per sample as the square root of Simpson's diversity index over productive rearrangements. In TCRdb, the immuneACCESS table is reduced to in-frame sequences with V and J assigned. These tables do not hold every clone; where another copy was compared, an unresolved V gene accounts for under half, and the others remain unexplained. The DNA was the basis for D and trimming; V, J and clone size are from that table. Within this sample are roughly 100,000 clones, with 90% of them counted one time only. In total, the top ten clones hold around 5% of the sample.

The study at large found these results: How much clinical and demographic metadata was included differed by source and by participant, and the metadata was provided uncurated.

Whole blood was collected in K2EDTA tubes by collaborating institutions according to the institutions' own protocols. For TCRbeta analysis, collaborators shipped samples as frozen whole blood, isolated PBMCs, or DNA extracted from either of those sample types. In regard to this clone: It has no known antigen specificity. No per-base quality is available; no much larger clone lies one base away.

The sample taken for sequencing was peripheral blood. The sequence was obtained from a man aged 45 to 65 with acute or convalescent COVID-19.

In nucleotide form, the sequence is TGTGCCAGCAGCGACACGACTGGGGAGGTGTACTTC. This yields the protein CASSDTTGEVYF. Recombination connected TRBV6-5 to TRBJ2-7, and possibly TRBD2, on 6 matching bases. V loses 6 bases of germline sequence and J loses 12 bases, and the interval between the two ends is 18 bases. The CDR3 numbers 12 residues from cysteine through phenylalanine. The retained sequence is limited to the CDR3, 36 bases, with the frame set at the first base. Reading the germline V gene gives CDR1 MNHEY and CDR2 SVGAGI.